This T cell receptor beta chain was profiled in a study of cytomegalovirus exposure and HLA in healthy donors. As concerns this clone: Its antigen is as yet unknown.

Unmatched junction bases numbered 9, after V lost 7 bases and J lost 6 bases. The CDR3 has 13 amino acids. CDR1 SNHLY and CDR2 FYNNEI come from the germline V gene. The PCR contained 60 Vbeta and 13 Jbeta primers. Profiling relied on immunoSEQ multiplex PCR, and the TCRdb table lists in-frame clones only, not all of them. The sample has about 150,000 clones, roughly three quarters seen once. Study findings and constraints: When a later analysis compared HLA-associated TCR beta chains with equally common others, the HLA-associated chains turned out to be more clonally expanded and to have lower generation probabilities. Among CMV-associated TCR beta chains, most appeared HLA-restricted in a later analysis.

J is TRBJ2-7 and V is TRBV2, with TRBD1 matching 7 bases. The receptor comes from a middle-aged woman in good health and CMV-seropositive. Sequencing used PBMCs. The CDR3 nucleotides are TGTGCCAGCACCCAGACAGGGTTTGGCGAGCAGTACTTC. The encoded protein is CASTQTGFGEQYF.